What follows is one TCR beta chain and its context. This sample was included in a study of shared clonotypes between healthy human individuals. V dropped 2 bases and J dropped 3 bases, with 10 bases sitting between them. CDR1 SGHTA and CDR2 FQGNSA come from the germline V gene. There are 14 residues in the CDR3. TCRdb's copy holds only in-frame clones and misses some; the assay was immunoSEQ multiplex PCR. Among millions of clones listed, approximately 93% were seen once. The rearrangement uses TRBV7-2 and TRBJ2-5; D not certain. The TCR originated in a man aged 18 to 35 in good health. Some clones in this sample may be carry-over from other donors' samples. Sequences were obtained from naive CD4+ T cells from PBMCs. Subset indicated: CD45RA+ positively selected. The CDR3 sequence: CASSLFTAEETQYF. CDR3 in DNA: TGTGCCAGCAGCTTATTCACGGCTGAAGAGACCCAGTACTTC.